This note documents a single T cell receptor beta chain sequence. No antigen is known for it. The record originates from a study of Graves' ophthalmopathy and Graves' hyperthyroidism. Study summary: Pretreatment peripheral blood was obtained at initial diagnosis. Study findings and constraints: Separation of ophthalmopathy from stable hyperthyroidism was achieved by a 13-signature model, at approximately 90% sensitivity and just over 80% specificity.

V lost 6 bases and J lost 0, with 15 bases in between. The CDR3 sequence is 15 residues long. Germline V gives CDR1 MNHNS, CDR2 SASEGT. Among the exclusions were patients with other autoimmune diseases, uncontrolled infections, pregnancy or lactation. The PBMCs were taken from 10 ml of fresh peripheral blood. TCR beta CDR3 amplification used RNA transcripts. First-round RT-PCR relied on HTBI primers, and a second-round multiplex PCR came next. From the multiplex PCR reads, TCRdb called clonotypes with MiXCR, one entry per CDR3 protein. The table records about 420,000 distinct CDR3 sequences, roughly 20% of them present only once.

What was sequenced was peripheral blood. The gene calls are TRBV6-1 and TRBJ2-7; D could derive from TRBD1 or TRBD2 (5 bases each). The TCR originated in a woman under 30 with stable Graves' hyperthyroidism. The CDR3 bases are TGTGCCAGCAGGCAGTCGGGGCATGGCTCCTACGAGCAGTACTTC. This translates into CASRQSGHGSYEQYF.